Reported below is one T cell receptor (beta chain). Its recognized antigen is unknown. No base quality information exists; no much larger clone differs at one position. The data are from a study of blood T cell repertoires in COVID-19 (dated by TCRdb to between 2020 and 2021). The study in broad terms: Samples covering the acute and convalescent phases of COVID-19 were provided by collaborators in the United States, Italy and Spain. The prospective study material was composed of cDNA or gDNA derived from T cells, B-cell-depleted T cells, or PBMCs. The dataset comprised deeply sampled blood TCRbeta repertoires from subjects exposed to, actively infected with, or recovered from COVID-19. The repertoires were released in a freely available public database meant as a resource for research on the immune response to SARS-CoV-2. The samples were drawn from two sources: the first 160 participants of the ongoing ImmuneRACE study, and fewer than 1,500 subjects contributed by 6 global collaborators. Nearly every sample came with metadata listing a de-identified subject ID, COVID-19 status, age in years and sex. Where HLA class I and class II types were available, the types were taken from metadata supplied by the sample provider, not from assay-based typing.

The immunoSEQ Assay, a bias-controlled multiplex PCR, was used to amplify TCRbeta CDR3 regions from genomic DNA. From the authors' description of their analysis: Within the assay, amplification of reference gene primers was used to estimate how many nucleated cells each sample contained. To quantify the absolute abundance of each unique TCRbeta CDR3 rearrangement, sequence reads were collapsed and filtered. For each sample, productive Simpson clonality was calculated as the square root of Simpson's diversity index over productive rearrangements. Not all clones reach the TCRdb copy of this immuneACCESS table, which keeps in-frame sequences only. Checked studies attribute under half of the gap to unresolved V genes and leave the rest unexplained. V and J calls and clone size follow that table, whereas D and trimming were derived from the DNA. This sample is represented by 300,000 to 400,000 clones; approximately 90% of them were singletons. The ten most abundant clones make up approximately 1% of the sample.

Study-wide findings and limitations: Clinical and demographic metadata were provided uncurated, with the amount varying by source and participant.

In the prospective study, participants were roughly 18 to 100 years old, resided in about two dozen geographic areas of the United States, and were enrolled through a virtual design. In the prospective study, participants were assigned to cohorts based on the clinical history participants reported in a screening survey and a study questionnaire. In the prospective study, whole blood, serum and a nasopharyngeal or oropharyngeal swab were collected from each participant by mobile phlebotomists. Prospective study participants could optionally give additional blood draws and questionnaires over an approximately two-month period. Before DNA extraction, prospective study blood samples were shipped either frozen or at room temperature. Sample: PBMCs or T cells enriched from blood (not recorded which). The clonotype was recovered from a woman aged 25 to 45 with acute COVID-19.

The DNA is TGCGCCAGCAGCGAAGGACAGGCCTACGAGCAGTACTTC. It codes for CASSEGQAYEQYF. The receptor chain draws on TRBV5-1 and TRBJ2-7, and 7 bases in between align with TRBD1. The germline V gene supplies CDR1 SGHRS and CDR2 YFSETQ. The CDR3 measures 13 amino acids from cysteine to phenylalanine. Only the CDR3 part of the read is kept: 39 bases, read in frame from the first base. The junction shows trimming of 4 bases on V and 2 bases on J, and the gene matches do not reach 3 bases of it.